The 5 T cell receptor beta chains reported below all come from one sample, sequenced in a study of T cell changes during pregnancy in multiple sclerosis. The method was immunoSEQ multiplex PCR; TCRdb's version includes in-frame clones alone and lacks a portion of them. The table includes roughly 97,000 clones, approximately 90% detected once. This material consisted of peripheral blood, taken in the second trimester of pregnancy. These TCRs come from a female donor in good health, enrolled as a control in a pregnancy study.

V is TRBV7-6 and J is TRBJ2-4, with 7 bases lining up with TRBD2. CDR1 and CDR2 from the germline V gene are SGHVS and FNYEAQ. The V segment lost 5 bases and the J segment 8 bases; nucleotides outside the gene matches: 9. This CDR3 has 14 residues. DNA for the CDR3: TGTGCCAGCAGCCCCGGGGGAGGGATGGACATTCAGTACTTC. This gives the protein CASSPGGGMDIQYF.

The chain has TRBV9 and TRBJ2-2, with a weak D call TRBD1 (5 bases). CDR3 size: 16 residues. Germline loops: CDR1 SGDLS, CDR2 YYNGEE. V lost 1 base and J lost 1, with 11 bases in between. CDR3 amino acids: CASSVTPRVNTGELFF. Here the CDR3 DNA reads TGTGCCAGCAGCGTAACGCCCAGGGTGAACACCGGGGAGCTGTTTTTT.

The rearrangement uses TRBV9 and TRBJ2-5, with TRBD1 identical over 8 bases. The CDR3 consists of 15 residues. V lost 0 bases, J lost 0 bases, and 1 base stayed unmatched. Germline V gene sequence: CDR1 SGDLS, CDR2 YYNGEE. Here the CDR3 reads CASSVDRGNQETQYF. In DNA form, the CDR3 reads TGTGCCAGCAGCGTAGACAGGGGGAACCAAGAGACCCAGTACTTC.

The chain links TRBV4-3 to TRBJ2-7; 9 bases line up with TRBD1. The CDR3 loop spans 14 amino acids. V shed 3 bases, J shed 4 bases, and the junction held 4 bases outside the gene matches. CDR1 is LGHNA and CDR2 is YSLEER in the germline V gene. CDR3 protein: CASSHGTGRYEQYF. The DNA for the CDR3 is TGCGCCAGCAGCCACGGGACAGGGAGGTACGAGCAGTACTTC.

The V and J genes are TRBV6-1 and TRBJ2-7; 7 nucleotides agree with TRBD1. This CDR3 comprises 15 residues. The germline gives CDR1 MNHNS, CDR2 SASEGT. With 0 bases clipped from V and 2 bases from J, the junction kept 4 bases outside the gene matches. CDR3 DNA sequence: TGTGCCAGCAGTGAAGCTCGACAGGGAGCCTACGAGCAGTACTTC. As protein: CASSEARQGAYEQYF.